This TCR beta chain was captured in a study of shared clonotypes between healthy human individuals. Method: immunoSEQ multiplex PCR; TCRdb's copy keeps in-frame clones and lacks some. The sample records over a million clones, around three quarters being singletons. Details on this clone: An end of the junction differs from the germline gene, which may be a read error. Other DNA sequences in this specimen translate into the identical CDR3.

The CDR3 consists of 16 residues. The V gene's germline CDR1 is KGHSH and CDR2 LQKENI. The chain joins TRBV18 to TRBJ2-2; the match to TRBD1 covers 9 bases. The sequenced material came from memory CD4+ T cells from PBMCs. As for subset: CD45RA-negative fraction. The clonotype comes from a man younger than 35 in good health. Some clones in this sample may be carry-over from other donors' samples. CDR3 nucleotide sequence: TGTGCCAGCTCCCCACAGGGGGCCTCGAACACCGGGGAGCTGTTTTTT. It encodes CASSPQGASNTGELFF.